The 28 T cell receptor beta chains below all came from one sample that was sequenced in a study of cytomegalovirus exposure and HLA in healthy donors listed by TCRdb under 2017. The library was produced with the immunoSEQ multiplex PCR assay. A mixture of 60 forward primers for TCR Vbeta segments and 13 reverse primers for TCR Jbeta segments was used in the multiplex PCR. Sourced from immuneACCESS, this table was stored by TCRdb with only in-frame sequences that have V and J called. A share of the clones is absent; for the studies checked, an unresolved V gene accounts for under half, and the remainder has no known explanation. This sample lists fewer than 250,000 clones; under 85% were detected once. The biggest ten clones account for approximately 10% of the sample. The sequenced sample was PBMCs. The receptor source for this set is a woman aged 45-65 years in good health and CMV-seropositive.

Only a few counts were recorded for this clone. This chain connects TRBV4-1 to TRBJ1-1, with unresolved D. This CDR3 is 15 amino acids long. Trimming took off 1 base at V and 2 bases at J, with 11 bases between the two ends. Per germline, CDR1 MGHRA and CDR2 YSYEKL. CDR3 loop: CASSQGVTHNTEAFF. The CDR3, as DNA: TGCGCCAGCAGCCAAGGGGTGACACACAACACTGAAGCTTTCTTT.

The chain links TRBV7-8 to TRBJ2-5, with 8 positions matching TRBD2. Germline values: CDR1 SGHVS, CDR2 FQNEAQ. V gave up 3 bases and J gave up 9 bases; unmatched junction bases: 6. The CDR3 has 13 amino acids. Written as DNA, the CDR3 is TGTGCCAGCAGCTTGGGGACGGGGGGGGCCCAGTACTTC. Its translation: CASSLGTGGAQYF.

This clone was counted once. The J gene is TRBJ2-5, the V gene TRBV19, with 9 bases matching TRBD1. Germline V gene lookup returns CDR1 LNHDA and CDR2 SQIVND (reference sequence). The V and J ends lost 4 bases and 5 bases, in that order; junction bases with no gene match: 14. The CDR3 consists of 17 residues. This CDR3 is CASSSPGTGPRRETQYF. The CDR3 DNA sequence: TGTGCCAGTAGTAGCCCCGGGACAGGGCCGAGGCGGGAGACCCAGTACTTC.

This clone was observed a handful of times. V gene TRBV4-3 combines with J gene TRBJ2-2; 9 nucleotides line up with TRBD1. The germline gives CDR1 LGHNA, CDR2 YSLEER. V was pared by 4 bases and J by 5 bases, with 5 bases of the junction left unmatched. This CDR3 contains 15 residues. In DNA, the CDR3 is TGCGCCAGCAGCCGAGGGACAGGGTGGACCGGGGAGCTGTTTTTT. Its protein product is CASSRGTGWTGELFF.

The V and J genes are TRBV6-1 and TRBJ2-3, with D hard to call. Trimming shortened V by 4 bases and J by 3 bases, and 8 bases separated the two germline ends. The CDR3 extends over 13 amino acids. CDR1 and CDR2 from the germline V gene are MNHNS and SASEGT. The CDR3 loop is CASSGERTDTQYF. DNA of the CDR3: TGTGCCAGCAGTGGAGAGAGGACAGATACGCAGTATTTT.

The chain employs TRBV28 and TRBJ2-1, with 13 bases that match TRBD2. Trimming took 0 bases from V and 5 from J; bases not matched to a gene: 4. Per the germline V gene, CDR1 is MDHEN and CDR2 is SYDVKM. This CDR3 contains 17 residues. The CDR3 DNA reads as TGTGCCAGCAGTTTATGGACCGGGACTAGCGGGGACAATGAGCAGTTCTTC. This encodes CASSLWTGTSGDNEQFF.

This clone was picked up one time. The genes are TRBV5-1 and TRBJ2-3; possibly TRBD2 for D (6 bases). Per the germline V gene, CDR1 is SGHRS and CDR2 is YFSETQ. The length of the CDR3 is 15 residues. Deletions cut 4 bases from V and 6 bases from J, with 18 bases between. The DNA for the CDR3 is TGCGCCAGCAGCCCCAGACCGGGAGCCACGGATACGCAGTATTTT. This codes for CASSPRPGATDTQYF.

The gene calls are TRBV5-4 and TRBJ2-1; 8 bases match TRBD2. Germline V CDR1 and CDR2: SGHNT, YYREEE (reference sequence). The CDR3 consists of 15 residues. J lost 7 bases, V lost 4 bases, and 10 bases had no gene match. In DNA form, the CDR3 reads TGTGCCAGCAGCAGTTCAGCGGGGGCGAGAAATGAGCAGTTCTTC. Translated, it gives CASSSSAGARNEQFF.

The chain joins TRBV7-2 to TRBJ1-1; the match to TRBD1 covers 8 bases. CDR3 length: 13 amino acids. The ends lost 5 bases at V and 7 bases at J; junction bases unmatched: 6. CDR1 is SGHTA, CDR2 FQGNSA, per germline. The CDR3 is CASSPDRGREAFF. CDR3 DNA sequence: TGTGCCAGCAGCCCCGACAGGGGACGTGAAGCTTTCTTT.

The chain links TRBV7-3 to TRBJ1-2; tentative D call: TRBD1 (5 bases). V was trimmed by 5 bases and J by 4 bases, leaving 11 bases between them. Germline V lookup: CDR1 SGHTA, CDR2 FQGTGA. The CDR3 spans 13 residues. As DNA, the CDR3 is TGTGCCAGCAGCCCCGGACACCGCTATGGCTACACCTTC. This translates into CASSPGHRYGYTF.

This clone was seen only a few times. The V call is TRBV5-1, the J call TRBJ2-6, with D possibly TRBD1 on 6 matching bases. Looked up from germline, CDR1 is SGHRS and CDR2 is YFSETQ. The V end was cut by 3 bases, the J end by 0 bases, with 13 bases between. The CDR3 runs to 17 residues. The CDR3 sequence: CASSSRQVVSGANVLTF. In nucleotides, the CDR3 is TGCGCCAGCAGCTCGAGACAGGTCGTCTCTGGGGCCAACGTCCTGACTTTC.

The chain recombines TRBV4-1 with TRBJ1-2, with D uncertain. V lost 6 bases, J lost 6 bases, and 17 bases lay in between. Looked up from germline, CDR1 is MGHRA and CDR2 is YSYEKL. The CDR3 is 14 residues long. The CDR3 DNA reads TGCGCCAGCAGAGACTCCGTAGGATTTAATGGCTACACCTTC. This translates into CASRDSVGFNGYTF.

This clone was recorded a few times. This chain joins TRBV28 and TRBJ2-1; 8 bases match TRBD2. This CDR3 is built from 13 residues. V dropped 11 bases and J dropped 5; count of bases not matched to a gene: 8. The germline CDR1 and CDR2 sequences are MDHEN and SYDVKM. CDR3 nucleotides: TGTGCCGCGGGACTAGTCCTCCACAATGAGCAGTTCTTC. Amino acids: CAAGLVLHNEQFF. The full variable domain, its missing parts supplied by reference TRBV28 and TRBJ2-1, is DVKVTQSSRYLVKRTGEKVFLECVQDMDHENMFWYRQDPGLGLRLIYFSYDVKMKEKGDIPEGYSVSREKKERFSLILESASTNQTSMYLCAAGLVLHNEQFFGPGTRLTVL.

This clone occurred a few times. The chain combines TRBV5-5 with TRBJ2-5; D not resolved. Germline V gene lookup returns CDR1 SGHKS and CDR2 YYEKEE (reference sequence). The CDR3 is 14 residues long. V lost 2 bases, J lost 1 base, and 9 bases lay in between. CDR3 sequence (DNA): TGTGCCAGCAGCTTATTACAGACCCAAGAGACCCAGTACTTC. Encoded protein: CASSLLQTQETQYF.

This rearrangement joins TRBV7-2 to TRBJ1-2, with D possibly being TRBD1 (5 bases). Germline CDR1 reads SGHTA; CDR2 reads FQGNSA. This CDR3 has 14 residues. The V and J ends lost 3 bases and 7 bases respectively, with 15 bases between them. CDR3 DNA sequence: TGTGCCAGCAGCTTTAGTGATAGGGGCGCTGGCTACACCTTC. It encodes CASSFSDRGAGYTF.

The J gene is TRBJ2-7, the V gene TRBV7-2, with 7 bases lining up with TRBD2. Unmatched junction bases numbered 7, after V lost 5 bases and J lost 3 bases. CDR3 length: 14 amino acids. Germline CDR1 and CDR2: SGHTA and FQGNSA. The CDR3 protein is CASSQSSGHYEQYF. In nucleotides, the CDR3 is TGTGCCAGCAGCCAGAGTAGCGGGCACTACGAGCAGTACTTC. Drawing the rest from reference TRBV7-2 and TRBJ2-7, the complete variable domain is GAGVSQSPSNKVTEKGKDVELRCDPISGHTALYWYRQSLGQGLEFLIYFQGNSAPDKSGLPSDRFSAERTGGSVSTLTIQRTQQEDSAVYLCASSQSSGHYEQYFGPGTRLTVT.

The CDR3 DNA sequence: TGTGCCAGCAGCTTACTCTCTCAGAATTACAATGAGCAGTTCTTC. Its translation: CASSLLSQNYNEQFF. The chain uses TRBV7-6 and TRBJ2-1; D gene uncertain. The CDR3 extends over 15 amino acids. V gave up 2 bases and J gave up 4 bases, with 12 bases separating them. CDR1 is SGHVS and CDR2 is FNYEAQ in the germline V gene.

The gene calls are TRBV5-4 and TRBJ2-6; perhaps TRBD2 as D (6 bases). The germline V and J ends were trimmed by 7 bases and 0 bases, with 8 bases remaining between them. In germline, CDR1 is SGHNT, CDR2 YYREEE (reference sequence). The CDR3 extends over 14 amino acids. The CDR3 nucleotides are TGTGCCAGCCAGGACTACTCTGGGGCCAACGTCCTGACTTTC. This sequence encodes CASQDYSGANVLTF. The full variable domain, in which reference TRBV5-4 and TRBJ2-6 provide the parts outside the CDR3, is ETGVTQSPTHLIKTRGQQVTLRCSSQSGHNTVSWYQQALGQGPQFIFQYYREEENGRGNFPPRFSGLQFPNYSSELNVNALELDDSALYLCASQDYSGANVLTFGAGSRLTVL.

The chain carries TRBV9 and TRBJ2-5; tentative D call: TRBD2 (6 bases). With 7 bases removed from V and 4 bases from J, the gap between germline ends came to 11 bases. This CDR3 region has 12 residues. Germline CDR1 reads SGDLS; CDR2 reads YYNGEE. CDR3 in amino acids: CASGASAETQYF. The CDR3 DNA follows: TGTGCCAGCGGGGCTAGCGCAGAGACCCAGTACTTC.

In DNA, the CDR3 is TGTGCCAGCAGTGAAGCTGGCCAGGGTGTCTACGAGCAGTACTTC. It codes for CASSEAGQGVYEQYF. The chain couples TRBV6-1 to TRBJ2-7; a weak D match, TRBD1 (5 bases). This CDR3 has 15 amino acids. Trimming took off 0 bases at V and 3 bases at J, with 12 bases between the two ends. The germline gives CDR1 MNHNS, CDR2 SASEGT.

The count of this clone is one. The V and J genes are TRBV6-5 and TRBJ1-1; the match to TRBD1 covers 7 bases. CDR3 length: 14 amino acids. V lost 8 bases and J lost 1; bases outside the gene matches: 7. The germline V gene has CDR1 MNHEY and CDR2 SVGAGI. In DNA, the CDR3 is TGTGCCAGCCACCCATACAGGGGGAACACTGAAGCTTTCTTT. It encodes CASHPYRGNTEAFF.

The CDR3 loop is CAGGTEGDTGELFF. The CDR3 DNA reads TGTGCCGGCGGGACGGAGGGAGACACCGGGGAGCTGTTTTTT. This chain connects TRBV25-1 to TRBJ2-2, with TRBD2 as a possible D gene (6 bases). V gave up 11 bases and J gave up 3 bases, with 16 bases separating them. The CDR3 is 14 residues long. CDR1 is MGHDK and CDR2 is SYGVNS in the germline V gene.

V usage is TRBV5-1 and J usage is TRBJ2-1; 9 bases map to TRBD2. V gave up 5 bases and J gave up 9 bases; unmatched junction bases: 15. The CDR3 is 16 amino acids. Per the germline V gene, CDR1 is SGHRS and CDR2 is YFSETQ. CDR3 nucleotides: TGCGCCAGCAGTTATGGAGCGGGACTAGCAGTGGGTGAGCAGTTCTTC. Translating gives CASSYGAGLAVGEQFF.

The chain carries TRBV7-9 and TRBJ2-7, with D possibly matching TRBD1 (5 bases). Germline V gene sequence: CDR1 SEHNR, CDR2 FQNEAQ (reference sequence). The CDR3 covers 14 residues. Trimming removed 3 bases from V and 2 bases from J, with 11 bases in between. The CDR3 reads CASSFPLGPYEQYF. Here the CDR3 DNA reads TGTGCCAGCAGCTTCCCCCTGGGGCCCTACGAGCAGTACTTC.

This chain joins TRBV19 and TRBJ1-2; no definite D call. Germline V gene sequence: CDR1 LNHDA, CDR2 SQIVND (reference sequence). The length of the CDR3 is 16 residues. Trimming took 7 bases from V and 0 from J, leaving 18 bases between them. CDR3 bases: TGTGCCAGTAATCTTGCGAGTTTCAAAGCTAACTATGGCTACACCTTC. Protein: CASNLASFKANYGYTF. Filled out from reference TRBV19 and TRBJ1-2, the complete variable domain reads DGGITQSPKYLFRKEGQNVTLSCEQNLNHDAMYWYRQDPGQGLRLIYYSQIVNDFQKGDIAEGYSVSREKKESFPLTVTSAQKNPTAFYLCASNLASFKANYGYTFGSGTRLTVV.

This chain joins TRBV30 and TRBJ2-7; no definite D call. This CDR3 is built from 14 residues. Trimming pared 0 bases from V and 1 base from J, leaving 10 bases between. Germline assignment: CDR1 GTSNPN and CDR2 SVGIG (reference sequence). The CDR3 nucleotides read TGTGCCTGGAGTGTATTTGGAGATTCCTACGAGCAGTACTTC. Translation gives CAWSVFGDSYEQYF.

The chain combines TRBV7-8 with TRBJ2-2; TRBD1 agrees at 9 bases. This CDR3 contains 16 residues. V lost 5 bases to trimming and J lost 6 bases; unmatched junction nucleotides: 10. Germline V gene data show CDR1 as SGHVS and CDR2 as FQNEAQ. CDR3 residues: CASSIFGRQGAGELFF. The CDR3 nucleotides are TGTGCCAGCAGCATATTCGGGAGACAGGGGGCCGGGGAGCTGTTTTTT.

This chain joins TRBV15 and TRBJ2-5, with D possibly matching TRBD1 (5 bases). Trimming left V 0 bases short and J 5 bases short, with 16 bases between. The CDR3 spans 16 residues. Germline CDR1 is LNHNV and CDR2 is YYDKDF (reference sequence). CDR3 coding DNA: TGTGCCACCAGCAGAGAGGTGGCAGGACAAGGGGAGACCCAGTACTTC. Protein: CATSREVAGQGETQYF.